The present T cell receptor (beta chain) was sequenced within a study of CD8+ T cells in alopecia areata. Overall study context: At a dose of 5 to 10 mg twice daily, oral tofacitinib was given to treated patients. Study-wide points: Especially in alopecia totalis/universalis, lesional scalp showed greater clonality than normal scalp did.

Once RNA had been extracted, it was reverse transcribed into cDNA to act as the sequencing template. TCRdb keeps only in-frame clones here, not all; method: immunoSEQ multiplex PCR. The repertoire consists of about 180,000 clones, with 45% to 60% occurring once and the leading ten covering around a tenth. Germline CDR1 SEHNR, CDR2 FQNEAQ (reference sequence). The CDR3 has 13 amino acids. V was clipped by 5 bases and J by 5 bases, with 12 bases between them. To note about this clone: Its antigen is still unknown.

Indicated treatment: oral pan-JAK inhibitor, 5-10 mg twice daily. Sorted out of PBMCs were CD4+ T cells and CD8+ T cells. The gene calls are TRBV7-9 and TRBJ2-5; the D is unclear. This TCR came from a human donor with alopecia areata. Material: CD8+ T cells sorted from blood, obtained at approximately week 52, from a patient treated with tofacitinib. In nucleotides, the CDR3 is TGTGCCAGCAGCCCGGATTCCCCGGAGACCCAGTACTTC. Amino acids: CASSPDSPETQYF.